These 30 T cell receptor beta chains were all obtained from the same sample, sequenced in a study of Graves' ophthalmopathy and Graves' hyperthyroidism. Using RNA transcripts, the TCR beta CDR3 regions were amplified. RT-PCR with HTBI primers came first, then second-round multiplex PCR. TCRdb reprocessed the multiplex PCR reads via MiXCR and lists one record per CDR3 protein. This sample has about 220,000 distinct CDR3 sequences, with roughly a fifth found just once. The specimen was peripheral blood. These receptors all stem from a woman in her forties or fifties with Graves' ophthalmopathy.

This clonotype has ten or more counts. The V and J genes are TRBV20-1 and TRBJ2-3; 8 bases map to TRBD2. The CDR3 loop spans 14 amino acids. V trimming: 2 bases; J trimming: 3 bases; junction bases outside the gene matches: 4. Germline V gene data show CDR1 as DFQATT and CDR2 as SNEGSKA (reference sequence). The CDR3 loop reads CSARPSGLTDTQYF. CDR3 sequence (DNA): TGCAGTGCTAGACCTAGCGGGCTGACAGATACGCAGTATTTT.

This clonotype was seen at least ten times. The chain uses TRBV29-1 and TRBJ1-1; D not resolved. This CDR3 comprises 12 residues. Germline V gene sequence: CDR1 SQVTM, CDR2 ANQGSEA. V was trimmed by 7 bases and J by 1 base, leaving 10 bases between them. CDR3 region: CSGRTGNTEAFF. The CDR3 nucleotides read TGCAGCGGACGGACGGGGAACACTGAAGCTTTCTTT.

The V and J genes are TRBV4-1 and TRBJ2-7; 8 positions agree with TRBD2. Germline trimming cut 4 bases from V and 2 bases from J; bases unmatched to any gene: 13. Germline CDR1 is MGHRA and CDR2 is YSYEKL. This CDR3 has 17 amino acids. For the CDR3, the DNA is TGCGCCAGCAGCCCGGGCGCCGGGAGGGGCCCCACCTACGAGCAGTACTTC. Translation: CASSPGAGRGPTYEQYF.

The CDR3 reads CASSYPTSGRASETQYF. The DNA for the CDR3 is TGTGCCAGCAGCTATCCAACTAGCGGGAGGGCTAGTGAGACCCAGTACTTC. J is TRBJ2-5 and V is TRBV11-2; TRBD2 matches 13 bases. Germline CDR1 SGHAT, CDR2 FQNNGV. The CDR3 sequence is 17 residues long. V shed 4 bases, J shed 5 bases, and the junction held 10 bases outside the gene matches.

CDR3 nucleotide sequence: TGTGCCAGCAGTCAAACTAACTCAGCGGGTCCCCAAGAGACCCAGTACTTC. Translating gives CASSQTNSAGPQETQYF. The chain has TRBV12-3 or TRBV12-4 and TRBJ2-5; tentatively, D is TRBD2 (6 bases). V was clipped by 5 bases and J by 1 base, with 20 bases between them. The CDR3 loop spans 17 amino acids.

The sample holds many counts of this clonotype. V and J are TRBV19 and TRBJ1-5; D perhaps matches TRBD1 (6 bases). The CDR3 covers 17 residues. Germline V gives CDR1 LNHDA, CDR2 SQIVND (reference sequence). V was pared by 9 bases and J by 6 bases, with 27 bases between. CDR3 nucleotide sequence: TGTGCCAGCGCCCAATGGTATGAATCGGGGGCTGGTCAGCCCCAGCATTTT. This encodes CASAQWYESGAGQPQHF.

This clonotype was seen ten or more times. The chain carries TRBV30 and TRBJ1-1, with no clear D. Germline CDR1 GTSNPN, CDR2 SVGIG (reference sequence). The CDR3 contains 14 residues. V was pared by 0 bases and J by 0 bases, with 8 bases between. CDR3 bases: TGTGCCTGGAGTGTTAGAGCCTTGAACACTGAAGCTTTCTTT. Amino acid sequence: CAWSVRALNTEAFF.

This clonotype was recorded at least ten times. The chain joins TRBV7-9 to TRBJ1-1; 9 bases match TRBD1. CDR3 length: 15 residues. In germline, CDR1 is SEHNR, CDR2 FQNEAQ (reference sequence). After removal of 4 bases from V and 2 bases from J, the junction contained 5 bases not matched to a gene. The CDR3 loop is CASSSRDRANTEAFF. CDR3 sequence (DNA): TGTGCCAGCAGCTCCCGGGACAGGGCTAACACTGAAGCTTTCTTT. The full variable domain, completed using reference TRBV7-9 and TRBJ1-1, is DTGVSQNPRHKITKRGQNVTFRCDPISEHNRLYWYRQTLGQGPEFLTYFQNEAQLEKSRLLSDRFSAERPKGSFSTLEIQRTEQGDSAMYLCASSSRDRANTEAFFGQGTRLTVV.

The CDR3 nucleotides read TGTGCCAGCAGGAAACACCGGGACAACTACGAGCAGTACTTC. This sequence encodes CASRKHRDNYEQYF. The chain links TRBV2 to TRBJ2-7; D might be TRBD1 (6 bases). Germline CDR1 and CDR2: SNHLY and FYNNEI. Trimming pared 6 bases from V and 3 bases from J, leaving 15 bases between. This CDR3 contains 14 residues.

V gene TRBV12-3 or TRBV12-4 combines with J gene TRBJ1-2, with D tentatively TRBD1 (6 bases). This CDR3 has 15 residues. The ends were cut back, 5 bases at V and 6 bases at J, with 19 bases in the middle. CDR3: CASSGGGGAGHGYTF. CDR3 coding DNA: TGTGCCAGCAGTGGTGGGGGGGGCGCAGGTCATGGCTACACCTTC.

This clonotype appeared a few times. The rearrangement uses TRBV19 and TRBJ1-5; tentative D call: TRBD1 (5 bases). The CDR3 sequence is 17 residues long. The germline gives CDR1 LNHDA, CDR2 SQIVND (reference sequence). V lost 6 bases, J lost 0 bases, and 18 bases lay in between. DNA for the CDR3: TGTGCCAGTAGCCCATTAAGGGGTCTTCATAGCAATCAGCCCCAGCATTTT. As protein: CASSPLRGLHSNQPQHF.

In its sample, this clonotype was seen many times. V gene TRBV27 combines with J gene TRBJ2-7; a weak D match, TRBD1 (6 bases). Looked up from germline, CDR1 is MNHEY and CDR2 is SMNVEV (reference sequence). V lost 3 bases, J lost 3 bases, and 9 bases lay in between. The CDR3 spans 13 residues. CDR3 coding DNA: TGTGCCAGCAGTTTCGCCAGGGGCTACGAGCAGTACTTC. This codes for CASSFARGYEQYF.

The chain carries TRBV7-9 and TRBJ1-1, with D possibly matching TRBD1 (5 bases). Trimming stripped 3 bases from V and 7 bases from J, with 15 bases between. Germline V gene lookup returns CDR1 SEHNR and CDR2 FQNEAQ (reference sequence). The CDR3 sequence is 14 residues long. The CDR3 loop is CASSFGGENGEAFF. For the CDR3, the DNA is TGTGCCAGCAGCTTCGGAGGGGAGAATGGTGAAGCTTTCTTT.

The V call is TRBV9, the J call TRBJ2-2, with 12 nucleotides matching TRBD1. The J call may be wrong; the DNA end is better matched by TRBJ1-6. The V gene's germline CDR1 is SGDLS and CDR2 YYNGEE. The CDR3 has 15 amino acids. Written as DNA, the CDR3 is TGTGCCAGCAGCCAATCGGGACAGGGGGCATCACCCCTCCACTTT. This sequence encodes CASSQSGQGASPLHF.

The table lists this clonotype with many counts. The chain employs TRBV12-3 or TRBV12-4 and TRBJ1-6; TRBD1 is a possible D gene (5 bases). The CDR3 sequence is 15 residues long. Trimming stripped 2 bases from V and 5 bases from J, with 10 bases between. CDR3 in amino acids: CASSLNDRNNSPLHF. In DNA, the CDR3 is TGTGCCAGCAGTTTAAACGACAGAAATAATTCACCCCTCCACTTT.

This clonotype has a count of ten or more. The chain carries TRBV20-1 and TRBJ1-1; TRBD1 agrees at 10 bases. Trimming took 3 bases from V and 4 from J; bases not matched to a gene: 5. The germline gives CDR1 DFQATT, CDR2 SNEGSKA (reference sequence). CDR3 length equals 14 residues. DNA for the CDR3: TGCAGTGCTAGGGGGACAGGGGATAGCACTGAAGCTTTCTTT. This encodes CSARGTGDSTEAFF.

This clonotype came up many times. The rearrangement uses TRBV20-1 and TRBJ2-5; D remains ambiguous. Germline V gene lookup returns CDR1 DFQATT and CDR2 SNEGSKA (reference sequence). The CDR3 is 11 residues long. Trimming cost V 5 bases and J 3 bases, with 7 bases left between them. CDR3 sequence: CSAPPEETQYF. CDR3 in DNA: TGCAGTGCTCCCCCTGAAGAGACCCAGTACTTC.

This clonotype has ten or more counts. The J gene is TRBJ2-7, the V gene TRBV2, with D perhaps TRBD1 (6 bases). The V gene lost 7 bases and the J gene lost 1 base, with 14 bases spanning the gap. This CDR3 comprises 14 residues. Germline loops: CDR1 SNHLY, CDR2 FYNNEI. CDR3: CASTRTAQSYEQYF. CDR3 bases: TGTGCCAGCACCCGGACAGCCCAGTCCTACGAGCAGTACTTC. Looking up the rest from reference TRBV2 and TRBJ2-7 gives the full variable domain: EPEVTQTPSHQVTQMGQEVILRCVPISNHLYFYWYRQILGQKVEFLVSFYNNEISEKSEIFDDQFSVERPDGSNFTLKIRSTKLEDSAMYFCASTRTAQSYEQYFGPGTRLTVT.

DNA for the CDR3: TGTGCCAGCAGTTACTCGCCCTCTAACACTGAAGCTTTCTTT. Translation gives CASSYSPSNTEAFF. This chain uses TRBV6-2 or TRBV6-3 with TRBJ1-1; the D is unclear. Trimming left V 0 bases short and J 2 bases short, with 7 bases between. The CDR3 runs to 14 residues. Germline loops: CDR1 MNHEY, CDR2 SVGEGT.

Worth noting for this clonotype: An end of the junction differs from the germline gene, which may be a read error. The chain recombines TRBV19 with TRBJ1-1; D is undetermined. This CDR3 has 14 residues. Germline V gives CDR1 LNHDA, CDR2 SQIVND (reference sequence). CDR3 sequence (DNA): TGTGCCAGTAGTAACACGGCGCTAAACACTGAAGCTTACTTT. This codes for CASSNTALNTEAYF.

The rearrangement uses TRBV30 and TRBJ1-5; 10 nucleotides align to TRBD1. The germline V gene has CDR1 GTSNPN and CDR2 SVGIG (reference sequence). V gave up 6 bases and J gave up 7 bases; unmatched junction bases: 6. This CDR3 is 13 amino acids long. The DNA for the CDR3 is TGTGCCTGCAGGACAGGGGGAAGGCAGCCCCAGCATTTT. As protein: CACRTGGRQPQHF.

This clonotype has at least ten counts. The rearrangement uses TRBV5-1 and TRBJ2-7; D possibly matches TRBD1 or TRBD2 (5 bases each). The CDR3 totals 13 residues. V was trimmed by 3 bases and J by 7 bases, leaving 14 bases between them. Germline CDR1 and CDR2: SGHRS and YFSETQ. In nucleotides, the CDR3 is TGCGCCAGCAGCTCCGGCCCGGGGCGAGAGCAGTACTTC. It is translated as CASSSGPGREQYF.

The table lists this clonotype with many counts. The J gene is TRBJ2-2, the V gene TRBV10-3, with 13 bases fitting TRBD2. V lost 4 bases and J lost 7; bases outside the gene matches: 3. CDR1 is ENHRY and CDR2 is SYGVKD in the germline V gene. The CDR3 consists of 15 residues. CDR3: CAISGLAGGIGELFF. DNA of the CDR3: TGTGCCATCAGTGGACTAGCGGGAGGCATCGGGGAGCTGTTTTTT.

This clonotype was recorded many times. The chain employs TRBV20-1 and TRBJ1-1; TRBD1 is a possible D gene (6 bases). The length of the CDR3 is 15 residues. Germline CDR1 DFQATT, CDR2 SNEGSKA (reference sequence). V was clipped by 3 bases and J by 5 bases, with 19 bases between them. The chain's CDR3 is CSARTGTPRTTEAFF. DNA of the CDR3: TGCAGTGCTAGGACCGGGACACCAAGAACAACTGAAGCTTTCTTT.

This clonotype was detected many times. Its ends do not fully match the called genes, so a read error is possible. This sequence joins TRBV6-2 or TRBV6-3 and TRBJ2-5, with 7 bases lining up with TRBD1. In germline, CDR1 is MNHEY, CDR2 SVGEGT. CDR3 length: 12 amino acids. As DNA, the CDR3 is TGTGCCAGCAGTTACACCCACAGGGGTATCAACTTC. Its protein is CASSYTHRGINF.

This clonotype occurred many times. This chain links TRBV12-3 or TRBV12-4 with TRBJ2-2; D gene unclear. Between the trimmed V and J ends, which lost 3 bases and 3 bases, there was a span of 2 bases. This CDR3 is built from 12 residues. The CDR3 region is CASSFYTGELFF. The CDR3 DNA reads as TGTGCCAGCAGTTTCTACACCGGGGAGCTGTTTTTT.

This clonotype was detected ten times or more. Sequence at one end of the junction differs from germline and may be a read error. The gene calls are TRBV2 and TRBJ2-5, with unresolved D. This CDR3 region has 14 residues. CDR1 SNHLY and CDR2 FYNNEI come from the germline V gene. CDR3 protein: CASSEGSRKEAQYF. Written as DNA, the CDR3 is TGTGCCAGCAGTGAAGGGTCACGAAAAGAGGCCCAGTACTTC.

This clonotype occurred once. The rearrangement joins TRBV7-8 to TRBJ2-7, with 9 bases lining up with TRBD2. V dropped 4 bases and J dropped 4; count of bases not matched to a gene: 11. The CDR3 extends over 16 amino acids. CDR1 SGHVS and CDR2 FQNEAQ come from the germline V gene. This chain's CDR3 is CASSSLSGGNRYEQYF. The CDR3 nucleotides read TGTGCCAGCAGCTCGCTCAGCGGGGGGAATAGGTACGAGCAGTACTTC.

This clonotype occurred many times. CDR3 DNA: TGTGCCAGCGGTCGAGACAAGAACACTGAAGCTTTCTTT. Its translation is CASGRDKNTEAFF. V and J are TRBV2 and TRBJ1-1; D unclear. V dropped 8 bases and J dropped 1 base, with 11 bases sitting between them. Germline V gene sequence: CDR1 SNHLY, CDR2 FYNNEI. The CDR3 length is 13 residues.

At least ten counts were recorded for this clonotype. The J gene is TRBJ2-7, the V gene TRBV27, with no clear D. V was pared by 4 bases and J by 2 bases, with 9 bases between. This CDR3 region has 13 residues. Germline V lookup: CDR1 MNHEY, CDR2 SMNVEV (reference sequence). CDR3 DNA: TGTGCCAGCAGTTCGTACCGAACCTACGAGCAGTACTTC. It codes for CASSSYRTYEQYF.